This entry describes one T cell receptor (beta chain). Its antigen is not known. This entry comes from a study of T-cell reconstitution after alpha-beta-depleted transplantation in children. Broader study findings: Fresh T-cell production supplied most of the T-cell counts and diversity seen one year after transplant. Where alpha-beta T cells came from about two months after transplant was reportedly several hundred expanded graft clones.

The V gene lost 1 base and the J gene lost 0 bases, with 7 bases spanning the gap. Germline CDR1 LGHDT, CDR2 YNNKEL (reference sequence). CDR3 length equals 16 residues. The library targeted TCRbeta and was prepared with unique molecular identifiers. TCRdb called the PCR reads again in MiXCR, with one record for every CDR3 protein. The sample holds about a million distinct CDR3 sequences, roughly 31% seen once. The source of this sequence is a boy in the first two years of life who had a stem cell transplant for SCID, so the T cells may come from the graft donor. Sequencing used PBMCs, mostly from graft donor cells, obtained 360 days after TCRalphabeta/CD19-depleted stem cell transplant. This chain connects TRBV3-1 to TRBJ2-6; no clear D gene. DNA for the CDR3: TGTGCCAGCAGCCAAGTCACTGTCTCTGGGGCCAACGTCCTGACTTTC. It codes for CASSQVTVSGANVLTF.